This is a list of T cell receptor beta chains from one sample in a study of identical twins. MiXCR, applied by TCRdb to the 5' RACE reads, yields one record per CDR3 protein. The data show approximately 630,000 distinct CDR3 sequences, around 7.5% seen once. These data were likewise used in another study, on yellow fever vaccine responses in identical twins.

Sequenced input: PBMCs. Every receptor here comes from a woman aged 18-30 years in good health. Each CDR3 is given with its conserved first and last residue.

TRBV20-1	CSAPQGYEQYF
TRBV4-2	CASSQDFNDPSYEQYF
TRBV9	CASSVSGRAPGELFF
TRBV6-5	CASSSPLTGGSPLHF
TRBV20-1	CSSRHPNTEAFF
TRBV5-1	CASSVYRGLDTEAFF
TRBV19	CASSPDPLIDTQYF
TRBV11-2	CASTAQGGETQYF
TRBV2	CASSRLRRGLTGNEQFF
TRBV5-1	CASSAGLSGGLYNSPLHF
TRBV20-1	CSASGRAQGNEQFF
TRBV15	CATSRGLAANPSSYNEQFF
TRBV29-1	CSVMADSGNTIYF
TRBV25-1	CASQGINSPLHF
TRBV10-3	CAISVGTSGVLSSYEQYF
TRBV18	CASSPPGQAYEQYF
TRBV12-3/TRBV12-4	CASTLPGASDISYNEQFF
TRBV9	CASSVAGTNTGELFF
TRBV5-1	CASSNRDRGNSPLHF
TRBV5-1	CASSLYMLDSYNEQFF
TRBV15	CATSRGGGRDTQYF
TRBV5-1	CASRMAVYNEQFF
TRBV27	CASSLAGTNTGELFF
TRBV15	CATSRDPGQGEKLFF
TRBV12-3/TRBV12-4	CASSRGRMNTEAFF
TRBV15	CATSRGEAGGDQPQHF
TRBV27	CASSTHGTSGSYEQYF
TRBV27	CASSETGTGVEQFF
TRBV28	CASSPAGTSRSNEQFF
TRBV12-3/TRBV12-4	CASSFGNNEQFF
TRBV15	CATSQGKELYEQYF
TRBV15	CATSRGGGGTGELFF
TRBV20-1	CSASPQASGQETQYF
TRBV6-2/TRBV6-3	CASSYSAVGYATVEQYF
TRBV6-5	CASSSPALTDTQYF
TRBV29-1	CSVVGGVYNEQFF
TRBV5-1	CASSFDNSPLHF
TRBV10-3	CAISPDRINQPQHF
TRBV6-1	CASSEGGGPYNEQFF
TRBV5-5	CASSRDSYNSPLHF
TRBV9	CASSVGTGGSGEKLFF
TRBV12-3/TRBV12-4	CASSHGLTGLAYGYTF
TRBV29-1	CSVEAPSREGYEQYF
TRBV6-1	CASSEQKGLETQYF
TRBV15	CATSRDRGTLDEQFF
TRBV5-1	CASSHGQGAYEQYF
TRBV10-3	CAIGTGVRSTDTQYF
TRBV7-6	CASSSEGPPEEAFF
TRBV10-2	CASSEGDTQYF
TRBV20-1	CSARDVGSGTFQETQYF